This record looks at one T cell receptor beta chain sequence and its context. Its target is unknown. The same CDR3 also results from other DNA sequences found in this sample. 60 Vbeta and 13 Jbeta primers were used in PCR. Sequencing was performed with immunoSEQ multiplex PCR; in TCRdb, only in-frame clones are kept and a portion is missing. Of about 67,000 clones listed, 65% to 70% are singletons. The data were taken from a study of cytomegalovirus exposure and HLA in healthy donors. Findings and caveats of the study: Roughly uniform depth of sequencing across donors was assumed in presence/absence analyses. Later analysis reportedly placed an Asian-associated ancestry cluster below the roughly 630-donor mean in N-insertions. The study designated 150 or so TCR beta chains cytomegalovirus-associated. Reports showed the classifier diagnosing cytomegalovirus status with high specificity and sensitivity.

Germline V gene sequence: CDR1 LNHNV, CDR2 YYDKDF (reference sequence). The length of the CDR3 is 14 residues. After removal of 5 bases from V and 2 bases from J, the junction contained 5 bases not matched to a gene. The genes are TRBV15 and TRBJ1-1; 7 bases are shared with TRBD1. The receptor was derived from a woman aged 30 to 39 in good health and CMV-seronegative. Sequencing input: PBMCs. CDR3 amino acids: CATSRRTGNTEAFF. CDR3 bases: TGTGCCACCAGCCGCCGGACAGGTAACACTGAAGCTTTCTTT.